These 23 T cell receptor beta chains originate from one sample sequenced in a study of metastatic and nonmetastatic thyroid tumors. MiXCR was used by TCRdb to re-call the PCR reads. The sample has some 14,000 clones; about 25% are singletons. No patient received treatment before thyroid surgery. Sequencing was done on a sample of blood. These receptors were taken from a female donor with papillary thyroid cancer or a benign thyroid nodule (not recorded which). Some clones in this sample may be carry-over from other donors' samples.

In its sample, this clone is medium-sized. This chain connects TRBV28 to TRBJ1-2; D uncertain. Trimming cost V 5 bases and J 2 bases, with 12 bases left between them. Germline values: CDR1 MDHEN, CDR2 SYDVKM. The CDR3 is 14 residues long. The CDR3 DNA follows: TGTGCCAGCAGTCAAGAGGGATCAAACTATGGCTACACCTTC. As protein: CASSQEGSNYGYTF.

The V and J genes are TRBV4-2 and TRBJ1-2, with D perhaps matching TRBD1 (6 bases). Germline values: CDR1 LGHNA, CDR2 YNFKEQ. CDR3 length: 15 residues. V gave up 0 bases and J gave up 5 bases, with 13 bases separating them. CDR3 protein: CASSQDVGGGYGYTF. In DNA form, the CDR3 reads TGTGCCAGCAGCCAAGATGTAGGGGGTGGTTATGGCTACACCTTC.

The chain combines TRBV6-5 with TRBJ2-7; no reliable D call. The CDR3 has 13 residues. The germline V and J ends were trimmed by 0 bases and 9 bases, with 12 bases remaining between them. CDR1 MNHEY and CDR2 SVGAGI come from the germline V gene. This CDR3 reads CASSYSHEDMQYF. The DNA of the CDR3 is TGTGCCAGCAGTTACTCCCACGAGGATATGCAGTACTTC.

As to this clone: A read error is possible here, since a much larger clone lies one base away. Other nucleotide sequences from this sample produce the same CDR3. This chain connects TRBV28 to TRBJ1-1, with a tentative D call TRBD1 (5 bases). This CDR3 spans 15 amino acids. The germline V gene encodes CDR1 MDHEN and CDR2 SYDVKM. For the CDR3, the DNA is TGTGCCAGCAGTTTTATCGGGGGATGGCGCACTGAAGCTCTATTT. Translation gives CASSFIGGWRTEALF. The variable domain in full, completed from reference TRBV28 and TRBJ1-1, reads DVKVTQSSRYLVKRTGEKVFLECVQDMDHENMFWYRQDPGLGLRLIYFSYDVKMKEKGDIPEGYSVSREKKERFSLILESASTNQTSMYLCASSFIGGWRTEALFGQGTRLTVV.

The J gene is TRBJ2-7, the V gene TRBV20-1, with 7 bases that match TRBD2. V gave up 3 bases and J gave up 6 bases; unmatched junction bases: 5. This CDR3 is built from 12 residues. The germline gives CDR1 DFQATT, CDR2 SNEGSKA (reference sequence). The CDR3 DNA sequence: TGCAGTGCTAGTTCTAGCGGAACCGAGCAGTACTTC. As protein: CSASSSGTEQYF.

V is TRBV5-1 and J is TRBJ2-3, with D perhaps TRBD1 (5 bases). Per the germline V gene, CDR1 is SGHRS and CDR2 is YFSETQ. CDR3 size: 16 residues. V was clipped by 0 bases and J by 0 bases, with 11 bases between them. The CDR3 DNA follows: TGCGCCAGCAGCTTGGAGGGGCGGCCTAGCACAGATACGCAGTATTTT. It is translated as CASSLEGRPSTDTQYF.

This clone was observed a few times. At one end, the junction sequence differs from germline, possibly due to a read error. This chain links TRBV6-5 with TRBJ2-7, with D perhaps being TRBD1 or TRBD2 (5 bases each). CDR1 is MNHEY, CDR2 SVGAGI, per germline. The CDR3 is made up of 14 amino acids. The CDR3 loop reads CAGSYGTASYWQYF. In DNA, the CDR3 is TGTGCCGGCAGTTATGGGACCGCGTCCTACTGGCAGTACTTC.

This clone has a count of ten or more. In DNA form, the CDR3 reads TGTGCCAGCAGCCAGGACAGTAATCAGCCCCAGCATTTT. Its protein product is CASSQDSNQPQHF. The gene calls are TRBV3-1 and TRBJ1-5; a weak D match, TRBD1 (6 bases). Per the germline V gene, CDR1 is LGHDT and CDR2 is YNNKEL (reference sequence). The ends were cut back, 3 bases at V and 4 bases at J, with 7 bases in the middle. CDR3 length: 13 residues.

The genes are TRBV28 and TRBJ1-5, with unresolved D. V lost 3 bases to trimming and J lost 6 bases, with 6 bases between them. The germline V gene encodes CDR1 MDHEN and CDR2 SYDVKM. The CDR3 has 12 residues. As DNA, the CDR3 is TGTGCCAGCAGTTTCTCGGGTCAGCCCCAGCATTTT. Translation: CASSFSGQPQHF.

This chain uses TRBV2 with TRBJ1-6; the D is unclear. The CDR3 loop spans 13 amino acids. Germline CDR1 is SNHLY and CDR2 is FYNNEI. V was pared by 3 bases and J by 3 bases, with 3 bases between. In nucleotides, the CDR3 is TGTGCCAGCAGTGATAACTATAATTCACCCCTCCACTTT. Translated, it gives CASSDNYNSPLHF.

In its sample, this clone was seen many times. The V gene is TRBV20-1, the J gene TRBJ2-1, with D uncertain. The CDR3 is 14 residues long. Germline V CDR1 and CDR2: DFQATT, SNEGSKA (reference sequence). V gave up 0 bases and J gave up 3 bases, with 9 bases separating them. The CDR3 loop is CSARDPTRYNEQFF. The DNA of the CDR3 is TGCAGTGCTAGAGATCCTACCCGCTACAATGAGCAGTTCTTC.

The table lists this clone with many counts. V and J are TRBV3-1 and TRBJ1-6; 9 bases map to TRBD1. This CDR3 is built from 15 residues. Germline V gives CDR1 LGHDT, CDR2 YNNKEL (reference sequence). V trimming: 4 bases; J trimming: 7 bases; junction bases outside the gene matches: 5. The CDR3 reads CASSPRTGANSPLHF. The CDR3 nucleotides read TGTGCCAGCAGCCCTCGGACAGGGGCGAATTCACCCCTCCACTTT.

This clone has a count of ten or more. The V call is TRBV4-2, the J call TRBJ1-5; 7 bases are shared with TRBD1. Germline V gives CDR1 LGHNA, CDR2 YNFKEQ. Trimming at V came to 4 bases and at J to 0 bases, leaving 18 bases not matched to a gene. The length of the CDR3 is 20 residues. CDR3 in DNA: TGTGCCAGCAGCCTCCACGGGACAGTCAACCCCCTTTATAGCAATCAGCCCCAGCATTTT. It codes for CASSLHGTVNPLYSNQPQHF.

In this sample, this clone turned up many times. This chain links TRBV5-5 with TRBJ1-1; D unresolved. The CDR3 is made up of 13 amino acids. Trimming stripped 2 bases from V and 5 bases from J, with 10 bases between. CDR1 and CDR2 from the germline V gene are SGHKS and YYEKEE (reference sequence). The CDR3 spells CASSFGGRTEAFF. CDR3 coding DNA: TGTGCCAGCAGCTTCGGAGGAAGAACTGAAGCTTTCTTT.

This clone was recorded a few times. This may arise from a read error, as a much more abundant clone is one base away. The chain employs TRBV24-1 and TRBJ2-5; tentatively, D is TRBD1 or TRBD2 (6 bases each). CDR1 KGHDR and CDR2 SFDVKD come from the germline V gene. Trimming cost V 8 bases and J 5 bases, with 26 bases left between them. The CDR3 has 17 residues. CDR3: CATIDEARGQGQETQYF. The CDR3 nucleotides read TGTGCCACCATCGACGAGGCACGGGGGCAGGGTCAGGAGACCCAGTACTTC.

A word on this clone: Sequence at one end of the junction differs from germline and may be a read error. The chain uses TRBV9 and TRBJ1-1; D call uncertain. CDR3 length: 15 amino acids. Per the germline V gene, CDR1 is SGDLS and CDR2 is YYNGEE. CDR3 coding DNA: TGTGCCAGCAGAGTAGATACAGTAATGAACACTGAAGCTTTATTT. Encoded protein: CASRVDTVMNTEALF.

The CDR3 nucleotides are TGTGCCAGCAGCGCTCAGGGGGCGGGGTTCTACGAGCAGTACTTC. Amino acids: CASSAQGAGFYEQYF. This chain connects TRBV6-1 to TRBJ2-7; 8 bases line up with TRBD1. This CDR3 region has 15 residues. Germline CDR1 and CDR2: MNHNS and SASEGT. The V gene end was trimmed by 6 bases and the J gene end by 3 bases; junction bases not matched to a gene: 10.

CDR3 bases: TGTGCCAGCAGCTTGGCCGGGACTAGCGGGTCCGGGGAGCTGTTTTTT. Translating it yields CASSLAGTSGSGELFF. The genes are TRBV5-8 and TRBJ2-2; 12 bases match TRBD2. Trimming removed 0 bases from V and 6 bases from J; junction bases left unmatched: 3. CDR1 is SGHTS, CDR2 YDEGEE, per germline. The CDR3 is 16 amino acids.

There are many counts of this clone. This chain joins TRBV11-2 and TRBJ2-7; D is undetermined. This CDR3 contains 13 residues. CDR1 is SGHAT, CDR2 FQNNGV, per germline. The germline V and J ends were trimmed by 1 base and 9 bases, with 13 bases remaining between them. Here the CDR3 DNA reads TGTGCCAGCAGCTTAGCCTACTACGGTTGGCAGTACTTC. This codes for CASSLAYYGWQYF.

V usage is TRBV5-1 and J usage is TRBJ1-3; no definite D call. V shed 1 base and J shed 0 bases, with 11 bases lying between them. Germline CDR1 and CDR2: SGHRS and YFSETQ. The CDR3 has 16 amino acids. In DNA, the CDR3 is TGCGCCAGCAGCTTGTTGGTTGACCTCTCTGGAAACACCATATATTTT. This gives the protein CASSLLVDLSGNTIYF.

This sequence joins TRBV2 and TRBJ1-1; D ambiguous. V lost 3 bases and J 10 bases, leaving 12 bases between the germline ends. From germline, CDR1 is SNHLY and CDR2 FYNNEI. The CDR3 runs to 12 residues. The CDR3 DNA follows: TGTGCCAGCAGTGAGATACCCTACGGAGCTTTCTTT. This gives the protein CASSEIPYGAFF. The whole variable domain, filled in from reference TRBV2 and TRBJ1-1, reads EPEVTQTPSHQVTQMGQEVILRCVPISNHLYFYWYRQILGQKVEFLVSFYNNEISEKSEIFDDQFSVERPDGSNFTLKIRSTKLEDSAMYFCASSEIPYGAFFGQGTRLTVV.

This clone counts as medium-sized (0.01 to 0.1%). The rearrangement joins TRBV27 to TRBJ1-1; D remains unclear. In germline, CDR1 is MNHEY, CDR2 SMNVEV (reference sequence). V lost 4 bases and J lost 10, with 19 bases in between. CDR3 length: 14 amino acids. The CDR3 sequence: CASSSYGAREGAFF. In nucleotides, the CDR3 is TGTGCCAGCAGTTCCTACGGAGCAAGGGAGGGAGCTTTCTTT.

This clone was found many times. The CDR3 coding sequence is TGTGCCAGCAGCTTCAGCGGAAACACCGGGGAGCTGTTTTTT. Its protein product is CASSFSGNTGELFF. This rearrangement joins TRBV7-3 to TRBJ2-2; D might be TRBD2 (5 bases). The V gene's germline CDR1 is SGHTA and CDR2 FQGTGA. The CDR3 covers 14 residues. Trimming took 3 bases from V and 2 from J, leaving 7 bases between them. Supplemented by reference TRBV7-3 and TRBJ2-2, the full variable domain reads GAGVSQTPSNKVTEKGKYVELRCDPISGHTALYWYRQSLGQGPEFLIYFQGTGAADDSGLPNDRFFAVRPEGSVSTLKIQRTERGDSAVYLCASSFSGNTGELFFGEGSRLTVL.